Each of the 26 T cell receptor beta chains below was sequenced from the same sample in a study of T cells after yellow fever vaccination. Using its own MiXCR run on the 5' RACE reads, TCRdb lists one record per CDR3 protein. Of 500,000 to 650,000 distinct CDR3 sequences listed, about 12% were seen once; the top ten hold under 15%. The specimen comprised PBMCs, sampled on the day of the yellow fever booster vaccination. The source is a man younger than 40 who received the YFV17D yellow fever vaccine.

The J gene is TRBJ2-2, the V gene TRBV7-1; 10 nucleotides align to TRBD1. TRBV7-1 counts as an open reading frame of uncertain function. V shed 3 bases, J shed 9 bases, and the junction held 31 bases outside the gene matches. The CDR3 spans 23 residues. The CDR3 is CASSSVPGQGTTIRSGGYRELFF. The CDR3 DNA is TGTGCCAGCAGCTCGGTCCCGGGACAGGGGACGACTATTCGAAGCGGGGGCTATCGGGAGCTGTTTTTT.

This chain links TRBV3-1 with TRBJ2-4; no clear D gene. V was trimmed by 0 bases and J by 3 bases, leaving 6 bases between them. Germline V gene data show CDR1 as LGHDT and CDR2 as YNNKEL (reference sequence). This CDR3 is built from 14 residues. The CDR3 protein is CASSQDLNKNIQYF. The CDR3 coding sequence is TGTGCCAGCAGCCAAGATCTAAACAAAAACATTCAGTACTTC.

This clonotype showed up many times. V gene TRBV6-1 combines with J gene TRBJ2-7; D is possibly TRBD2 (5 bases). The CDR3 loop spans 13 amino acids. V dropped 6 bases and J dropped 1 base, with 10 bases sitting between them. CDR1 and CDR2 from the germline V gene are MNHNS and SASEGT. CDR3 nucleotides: TGTGCCAGCAGGCCTTCGGGGTCCTACGAGCAGTACTTC. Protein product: CASRPSGSYEQYF.

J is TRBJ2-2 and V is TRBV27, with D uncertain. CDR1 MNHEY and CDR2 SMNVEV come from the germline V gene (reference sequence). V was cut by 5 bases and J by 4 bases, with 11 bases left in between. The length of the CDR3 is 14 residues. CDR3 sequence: CASSPPLSTGELFF. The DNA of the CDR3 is TGTGCCAGCAGTCCCCCCCTTAGCACCGGGGAGCTGTTTTTT.

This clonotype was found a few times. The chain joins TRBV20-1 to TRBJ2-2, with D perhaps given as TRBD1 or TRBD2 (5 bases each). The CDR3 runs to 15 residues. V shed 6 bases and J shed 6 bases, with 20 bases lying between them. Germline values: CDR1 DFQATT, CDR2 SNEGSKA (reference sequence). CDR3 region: CSARHAGTASGELFF. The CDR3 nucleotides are TGCAGTGCAAGACACGCCGGGACCGCATCCGGGGAGCTGTTTTTT.

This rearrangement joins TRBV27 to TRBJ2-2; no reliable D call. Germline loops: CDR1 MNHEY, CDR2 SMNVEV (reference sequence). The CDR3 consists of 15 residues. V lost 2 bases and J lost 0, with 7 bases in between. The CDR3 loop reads CASSLQVPNTGELFF. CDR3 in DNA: TGTGCCAGCAGTTTACAAGTGCCGAACACCGGGGAGCTGTTTTTT.

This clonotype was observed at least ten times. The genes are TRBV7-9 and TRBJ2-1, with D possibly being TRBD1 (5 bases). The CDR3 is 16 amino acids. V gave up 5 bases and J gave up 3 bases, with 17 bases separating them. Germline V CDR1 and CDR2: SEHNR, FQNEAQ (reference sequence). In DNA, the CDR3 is TGTGCCAGCAGCGGTCGACAGCTTAAGAGCTACAATGAGCAGTTCTTC. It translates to CASSGRQLKSYNEQFF.

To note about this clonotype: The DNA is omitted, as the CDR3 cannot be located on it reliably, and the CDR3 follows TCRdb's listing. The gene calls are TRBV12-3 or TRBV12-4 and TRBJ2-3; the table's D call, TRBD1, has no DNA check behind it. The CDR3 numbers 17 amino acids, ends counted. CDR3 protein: CASSFRGRGQAQNTQYF.

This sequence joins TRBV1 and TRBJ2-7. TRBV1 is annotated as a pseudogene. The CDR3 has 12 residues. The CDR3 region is CTSSQDRYEQYF. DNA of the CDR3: TGCACCAGCAGCCAAGATCGGTACGAGCAGTACTTC.

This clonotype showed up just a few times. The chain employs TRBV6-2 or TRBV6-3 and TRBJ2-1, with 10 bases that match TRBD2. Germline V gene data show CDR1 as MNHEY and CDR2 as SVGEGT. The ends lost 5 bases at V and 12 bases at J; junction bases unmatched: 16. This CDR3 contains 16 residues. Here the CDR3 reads CASSPTAGLANYGQFF. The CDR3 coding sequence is TGTGCCAGCAGTCCAACAGCGGGACTAGCGAACTATGGGCAGTTCTTC.

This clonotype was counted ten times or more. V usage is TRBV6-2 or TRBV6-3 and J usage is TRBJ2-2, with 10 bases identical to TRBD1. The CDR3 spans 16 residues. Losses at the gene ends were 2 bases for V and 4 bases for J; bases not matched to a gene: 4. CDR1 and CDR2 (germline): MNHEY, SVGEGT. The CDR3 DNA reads TGTGCCAGCAGTTACCTTGACAGGGGGCGCACCGGGGAGCTGTTTTTT. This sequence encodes CASSYLDRGRTGELFF.

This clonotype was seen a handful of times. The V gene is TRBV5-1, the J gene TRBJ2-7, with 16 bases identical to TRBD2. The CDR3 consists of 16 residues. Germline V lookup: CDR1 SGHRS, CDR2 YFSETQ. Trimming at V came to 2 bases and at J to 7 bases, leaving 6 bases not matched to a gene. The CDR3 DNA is TGCGCCAGCAGCTTACCGGGACTAGCGGGAGGGGAAGAGCAGTACTTC. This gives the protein CASSLPGLAGGEEQYF.

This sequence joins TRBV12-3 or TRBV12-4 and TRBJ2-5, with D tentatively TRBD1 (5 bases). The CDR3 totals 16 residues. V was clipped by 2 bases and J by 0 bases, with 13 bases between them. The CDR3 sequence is CASSLSSRAYQETQYF. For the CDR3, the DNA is TGTGCCAGCAGTTTAAGTAGCAGGGCATACCAAGAGACCCAGTACTTC.

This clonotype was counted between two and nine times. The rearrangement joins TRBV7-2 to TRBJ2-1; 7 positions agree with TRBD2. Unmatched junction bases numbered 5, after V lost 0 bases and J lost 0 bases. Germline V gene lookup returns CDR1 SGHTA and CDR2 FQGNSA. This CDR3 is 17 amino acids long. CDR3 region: CASSLALGGSSYNEQFF. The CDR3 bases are TGTGCCAGCAGCTTAGCGCTGGGCGGGAGCTCCTACAATGAGCAGTTCTTC.

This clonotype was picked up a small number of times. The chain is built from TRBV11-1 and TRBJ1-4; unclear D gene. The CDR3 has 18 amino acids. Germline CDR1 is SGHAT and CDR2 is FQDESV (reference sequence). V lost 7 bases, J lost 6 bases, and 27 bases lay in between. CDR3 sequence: CASTAREGNFYGDEKLFF. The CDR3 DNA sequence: TGTGCCAGCACCGCGAGGGAGGGAAACTTTTATGGGGATGAAAAACTGTTTTTT.

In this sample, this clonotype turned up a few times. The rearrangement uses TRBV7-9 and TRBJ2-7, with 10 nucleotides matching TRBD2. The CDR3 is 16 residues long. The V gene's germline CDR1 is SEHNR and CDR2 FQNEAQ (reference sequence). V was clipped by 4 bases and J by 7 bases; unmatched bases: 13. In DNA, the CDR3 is TGTGCCAGCAGCTCCTCGAGACTAGCGGGCCCTTGGGAGCAGTACTTC. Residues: CASSSSRLAGPWEQYF.

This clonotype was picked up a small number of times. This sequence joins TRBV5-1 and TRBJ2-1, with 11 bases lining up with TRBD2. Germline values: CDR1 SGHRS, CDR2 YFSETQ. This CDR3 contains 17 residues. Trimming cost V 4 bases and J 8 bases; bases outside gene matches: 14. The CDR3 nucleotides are TGCGCCAGCAGCCGACCCCTTACCGGGACTAGCGGCGATGAGCAGTTCTTC. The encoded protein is CASSRPLTGTSGDEQFF.

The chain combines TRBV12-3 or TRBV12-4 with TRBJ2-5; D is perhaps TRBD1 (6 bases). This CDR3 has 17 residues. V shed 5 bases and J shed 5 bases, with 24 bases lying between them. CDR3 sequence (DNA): TGTGCCAGCAGTACCACAGGGTTCACGGCCGGAACGGAGACCCAGTACTTC. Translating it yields CASSTTGFTAGTETQYF.

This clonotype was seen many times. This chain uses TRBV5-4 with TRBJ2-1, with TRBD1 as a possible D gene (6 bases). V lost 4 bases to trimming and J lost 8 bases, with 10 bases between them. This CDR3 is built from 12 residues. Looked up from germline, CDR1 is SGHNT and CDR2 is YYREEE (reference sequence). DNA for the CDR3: TGTGCCAGCAGCACAGGGTTCTATGAGCAGTTCTTC. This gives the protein CASSTGFYEQFF.

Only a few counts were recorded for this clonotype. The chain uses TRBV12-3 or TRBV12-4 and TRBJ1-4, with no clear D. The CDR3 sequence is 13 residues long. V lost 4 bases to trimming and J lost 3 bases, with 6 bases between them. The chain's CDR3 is CASSYGSNEKLFF. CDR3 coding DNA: TGTGCCAGCAGTTACGGTTCTAATGAAAAACTGTTTTTT.

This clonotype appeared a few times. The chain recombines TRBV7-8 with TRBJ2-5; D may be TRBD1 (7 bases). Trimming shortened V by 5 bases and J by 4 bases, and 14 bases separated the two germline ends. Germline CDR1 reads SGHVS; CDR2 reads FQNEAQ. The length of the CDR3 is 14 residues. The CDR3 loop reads CASSVTGRRETQYF. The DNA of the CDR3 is TGTGCCAGCAGCGTGACAGGGAGGAGAGAGACCCAGTACTTC.

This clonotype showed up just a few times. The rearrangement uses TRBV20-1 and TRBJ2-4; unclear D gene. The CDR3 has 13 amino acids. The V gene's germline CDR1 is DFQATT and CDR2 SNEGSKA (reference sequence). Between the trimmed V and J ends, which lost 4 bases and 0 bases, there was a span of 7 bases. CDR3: CSAMDLAKNIQYF. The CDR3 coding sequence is TGCAGTGCTATGGACCTAGCCAAAAACATTCAGTACTTC.

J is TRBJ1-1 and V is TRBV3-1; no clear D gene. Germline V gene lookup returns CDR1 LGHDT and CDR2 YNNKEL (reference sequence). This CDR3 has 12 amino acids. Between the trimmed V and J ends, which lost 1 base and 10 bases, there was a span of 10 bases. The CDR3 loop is CASSQVEKVAFF. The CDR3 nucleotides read TGTGCCAGCAGCCAAGTGGAGAAAGTAGCTTTCTTT.

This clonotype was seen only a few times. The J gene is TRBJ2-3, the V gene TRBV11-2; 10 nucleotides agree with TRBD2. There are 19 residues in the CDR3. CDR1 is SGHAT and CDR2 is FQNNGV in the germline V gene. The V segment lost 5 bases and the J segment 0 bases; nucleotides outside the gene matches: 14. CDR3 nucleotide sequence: TGTGCCAGCAGCCCAAAGCTAGGACTAGCGGTGGGTAGCACAGATACGCAGTATTTT. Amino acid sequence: CASSPKLGLAVGSTDTQYF.

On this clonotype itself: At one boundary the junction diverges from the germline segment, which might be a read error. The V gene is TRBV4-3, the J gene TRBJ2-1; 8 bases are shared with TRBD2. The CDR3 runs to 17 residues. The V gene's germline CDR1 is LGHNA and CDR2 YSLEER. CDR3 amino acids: CASSQDLASGRKGEPFF. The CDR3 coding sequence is TGCGCCAGCAGCCAAGACCTCGCGAGCGGGAGAAAGGGTGAGCCGTTCTTC.

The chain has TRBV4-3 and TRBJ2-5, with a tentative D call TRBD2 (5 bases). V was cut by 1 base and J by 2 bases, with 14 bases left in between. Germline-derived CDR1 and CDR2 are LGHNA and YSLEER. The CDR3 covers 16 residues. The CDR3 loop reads CASSQVAAENQETQYF. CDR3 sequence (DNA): TGCGCCAGCAGCCAAGTCGCAGCGGAGAATCAAGAGACCCAGTACTTC.